These 21 T cell receptor beta chains originate from one sample sequenced in a study of metastatic and nonmetastatic thyroid tumors. Using MiXCR, TCRdb re-called clones from the PCR reads. The sample has 24,000 or so clones; 9.5% to 12% are singletons. None of the patients had undergone any treatment ahead of thyroid surgery. The sample comprised blood. The source of these receptors is a female donor with papillary thyroid cancer or a benign thyroid nodule (not recorded which). Some clones in this sample may be carry-over from other donors' samples.

This clone occurred many times. The genes are TRBV4-2 and TRBJ2-6; no definite D call. Deletions cut 0 bases from V and 1 base from J, with 10 bases between. The V gene's germline CDR1 is LGHNA and CDR2 YNFKEQ. The CDR3 is 17 amino acids. The CDR3 sequence: CASSQDGSLSGANVLTF. Written as DNA, the CDR3 is TGTGCCAGCAGCCAAGATGGCAGCTTATCTGGGGCCAACGTCCTGACTTTC.

The rearrangement links TRBV12-3 or TRBV12-4 to TRBJ1-1, with 7 bases aligning to TRBD1. J lost 1 base, V lost 3 bases, and 2 bases had no gene match. The CDR3 has 14 residues. The CDR3 loop is CASSFGTENTEAFF. In nucleotides, the CDR3 is TGTGCCAGCAGTTTCGGGACAGAGAACACTGAAGCTTTCTTT.

This clone was counted ten times or more. V gene TRBV2 combines with J gene TRBJ2-3; 9 bases match TRBD2. The germline gives CDR1 SNHLY, CDR2 FYNNEI. V gave up 1 base and J gave up 4 bases; unmatched junction bases: 0. The CDR3 length is 14 residues. For the CDR3, the DNA is TGTGCCAGCAGTGAAGGCGGGAGGGCAGATACGCAGTATTTT. As protein: CASSEGGRADTQYF. Looking up the rest from reference TRBV2 and TRBJ2-3 gives the full variable domain: EPEVTQTPSHQVTQMGQEVILRCVPISNHLYFYWYRQILGQKVEFLVSFYNNEISEKSEIFDDQFSVERPDGSNFTLKIRSTKLEDSAMYFCASSEGGRADTQYFGPGTRLTVL.

At least ten counts were recorded for this clone. A much larger clone lies a single base off, so this may be a read error. The J gene is TRBJ2-2, the V gene TRBV5-1; the D gene is possibly TRBD2 (6 bases). Trimming stripped 10 bases from V and 0 bases from J, with 16 bases between. This CDR3 region has 15 residues. CDR1 and CDR2 (germline): SGHRS, YFSETQ. CDR3 DNA sequence: TGCGCCGGCAAGGAGGGAGATCCGAACACCGGGGAGCTGTTTTTT. This codes for CAGKEGDPNTGELFF.

A remark on this clone: This may arise from a read error, as a much more abundant clone is one base away. The identical CDR3 is also encoded by other nucleotide sequences in the sample. The DNA for the CDR3 is TGCAGTGCTGACTTCGGTCCGTCGGGCGAGCAGTACTTC. Translating it yields CSADFGPSGEQYF. The V gene is TRBV20-1, the J gene TRBJ2-7; D remains ambiguous. Trimming pared 5 bases from V and 6 bases from J, leaving 17 bases between. Germline values: CDR1 DFQATT, CDR2 SNEGSKA (reference sequence). The CDR3 extends over 13 amino acids.

There are many counts of this clone. The chain recombines TRBV5-1 with TRBJ2-3, with TRBD2 matching over 8 bases. The CDR3 has 15 residues. Germline V gene sequence: CDR1 SGHRS, CDR2 YFSETQ. Trimming removed 1 base from V and 0 bases from J; junction bases left unmatched: 1. The CDR3 nucleotides are TGCGCCAGCAGCTTGTCTAGCGGGAGCACAGATACGCAGTATTTT. Residues: CASSLSSGSTDTQYF.

This clone was detected ten times or more. This chain links TRBV20-1 with TRBJ2-5; TRBD2 might be the D (7 bases). The CDR3 is 14 amino acids. V was trimmed by 6 bases and J by 2 bases, leaving 16 bases between them. The germline CDR1 and CDR2 sequences are DFQATT and SNEGSKA (reference sequence). This CDR3 reads CSATGRGDQETQYF. CDR3 nucleotides: TGCAGTGCAACAGGGAGGGGGGATCAAGAGACCCAGTACTTC.

In this sample, this clone turned up a few times. The CDR3 ends on some other residue instead of the conserved phenylalanine or tryptophan, so this is likely a read error. The chain couples TRBV12-3 or TRBV12-4 to TRBJ2-5, with 7 bases identical to TRBD2. The ends lost 7 bases at V and 1 base at J; junction bases unmatched: 3. The CDR3 has 13 amino acids. CDR3 protein: CASTGTTQETQYS. The DNA for the CDR3 is TGTGCCAGCACTGGGACTACCCAAGAGACCCAGTACTCC.

Within the sample, this clone is medium-sized. The rearrangement uses TRBV27 and TRBJ1-2, with D possibly matching TRBD1 (5 bases). CDR1 MNHEY and CDR2 SMNVEV come from the germline V gene (reference sequence). The V end lost 6 bases, the J end lost 4 bases, and 9 bases lay between the germline ends. The CDR3 consists of 12 residues. As DNA, the CDR3 is TGTGCCAGCAGCGCAGGGCGCTATGGCTACACCTTC. Translation gives CASSAGRYGYTF.

This clone is termed medium-sized (0.01 to 0.1%). V is TRBV27 and J is TRBJ2-7, with a tentative D call TRBD2 (6 bases). The V and J ends lost 2 bases and 6 bases respectively, with 11 bases between them. This CDR3 is 13 amino acids long. CDR1 and CDR2 (germline): MNHEY, SMNVEV (reference sequence). The CDR3 loop is CASSLIWGGEQYF. In DNA form, the CDR3 reads TGTGCCAGCAGTTTAATTTGGGGAGGCGAGCAGTACTTC.

This clone was recorded many times. The chain couples TRBV5-1 to TRBJ2-3, with a tentative D call TRBD2 (5 bases). The germline CDR1 and CDR2 sequences are SGHRS and YFSETQ. This CDR3 contains 17 residues. V dropped 2 bases and J dropped 0 bases, with 16 bases sitting between them. The CDR3 DNA reads TGCGCCAGCAGCTTTCGAAGCGGCTACCAGAGCACAGATACGCAGTATTTT. It codes for CASSFRSGYQSTDTQYF.

This clone was counted ten times or more. V is TRBV9 and J is TRBJ2-2; 9 bases are a match to TRBD2. This CDR3 is built from 15 residues. The V and J ends lost 2 bases and 6 bases, in that order; junction bases with no gene match: 5. CDR1 and CDR2 from the germline V gene are SGDLS and YYNGEE. The CDR3 protein is CASSVALAGSGELFF. The CDR3 coding sequence is TGTGCCAGCAGCGTGGCCCTAGCGGGATCCGGGGAGCTGTTTTTT.

The chain carries TRBV9 and TRBJ2-5, with D tentatively TRBD1 or TRBD2 (5 bases each). Germline-derived CDR1 and CDR2 are SGDLS and YYNGEE. V lost 5 bases and J lost 6, with 20 bases in between. The CDR3 spans 15 residues. DNA for the CDR3: TGTGCCAGCAGTTTAGTGCCCGAGGGGTGGCAGACCCAGTACTTC. It specifies CASSLVPEGWQTQYF.

This clone has a count of ten or more. The chain carries TRBV20-1 and TRBJ1-5; D might be TRBD1 (5 bases). CDR3 size: 13 residues. Germline V gene data show CDR1 as DFQATT and CDR2 as SNEGSKA (reference sequence). Trimming stripped 5 bases from V and 7 bases from J, with 15 bases between. CDR3: CSAEGFPNQPQHF. The CDR3 DNA reads TGCAGTGCTGAGGGGTTCCCCAACCAGCCCCAGCATTTT.

This clone was seen repeatedly, ten times or more. V and J are TRBV20-1 and TRBJ2-1, with TRBD1 as a possible D gene (6 bases). V gave up 4 bases and J gave up 9 bases, with 16 bases separating them. Germline values: CDR1 DFQATT, CDR2 SNEGSKA (reference sequence). This CDR3 is 13 amino acids long. The CDR3 protein is CSAIVGTMGEQFF. The DNA for the CDR3 is TGCAGTGCTATTGTTGGGACAATGGGTGAGCAGTTCTTC.

The genes are TRBV5-1 and TRBJ2-7; D call uncertain. CDR3 length: 15 residues. Trimming took 0 bases from V and 3 from J, leaving 13 bases between them. Looked up from germline, CDR1 is SGHRS and CDR2 is YFSETQ. In nucleotides, the CDR3 is TGCGCCAGCAGCTTGGCCGTAGGGTGGGGCTACGAGCAGTACTTC. Translating gives CASSLAVGWGYEQYF.

To note about this clone: A read error may be the cause here, since a much bigger clone is one base away. This chain uses TRBV5-6 with TRBJ2-7; 11 bases align to TRBD2. Germline CDR1 reads SGHDT; CDR2 reads YYEEEE. CDR3 length equals 15 residues. V dropped 4 bases and J dropped 7; count of bases not matched to a gene: 10. Here the CDR3 DNA reads TGTGCCAGCAGCCTGGTACTAGCGGGAGAGAAGGAGCAGTACTTC. Its translation: CASSLVLAGEKEQYF. The whole variable domain, remainder taken from reference TRBV5-6 and TRBJ2-7, is DAGVTQSPTHLIKTRGQQVTLRCSPKSGHDTVSWYQQALGQGPQFIFQYYEEEERQRGNFPDRFSGHQFPNYSSELNVNALLLGDSALYLCASSLVLAGEKEQYFGPGTRLTVT.

This clone showed up many times. The chain joins TRBV20-1 to TRBJ2-7, with a possible D match to TRBD2 (5 bases). Trimming stripped 6 bases from V and 0 bases from J, with 18 bases between. The CDR3 runs to 15 residues. CDR1 is DFQATT, CDR2 SNEGSKA, per germline (reference sequence). CDR3 nucleotide sequence: TGCAGTGCGCTCCGGCGGGCACCAAGCTCCTACGAGCAGTACTTC. Translating gives CSALRRAPSSYEQYF.

This clone was detected ten times or more. The rearrangement joins TRBV4-3 to TRBJ2-7; no clear D. The CDR3 spans 18 residues. The germline V gene has CDR1 LGHNA and CDR2 YSLEER. The V gene lost 0 bases and the J gene lost 0 bases, with 18 bases spanning the gap. CDR3 DNA sequence: TGCGCCAGCAGCCAAGAGAGAGCCGGCCCCAGCCCCTCCTACGAGCAGTACTTC. Protein sequence: CASSQERAGPSPSYEQYF.

This rearrangement joins TRBV5-4 to TRBJ1-1, with a weak D call TRBD1 (6 bases). CDR1 SGHNT and CDR2 YYREEE come from the germline V gene (reference sequence). The CDR3 is 14 residues long. Trimming pared 0 bases from V and 3 bases from J, leaving 9 bases between. The CDR3 loop reads CASSLAGQDTEAFF. The CDR3 bases are TGTGCCAGCAGCTTGGCGGGACAAGACACTGAAGCTTTCTTT.

The sample holds many counts of this clone. The rearrangement uses TRBV7-9 and TRBJ2-1, with TRBD2 matching over 8 bases. J lost 6 bases, V lost 5 bases, and 12 bases had no gene match. The V gene's germline CDR1 is SEHNR and CDR2 FQNEAQ (reference sequence). This CDR3 contains 16 residues. CDR3 DNA sequence: TGTGCCAGCAGCCAGCTTGATGGGACTAGACTCAATGAGCAGTTCTTC. Residues: CASSQLDGTRLNEQFF.